This T cell receptor beta chain was recovered during a study of identical twins. TCRdb itself ran the 5' RACE reads through MiXCR, one entry per CDR3 protein. The sample has some 240,000 distinct CDR3 sequences; around 8.3% are singletons. CDR1 SGHKS and CDR2 YYEKEE come from the germline V gene (reference sequence). The CDR3 extends over 15 amino acids. The junction had 11 bases not matched to a gene; V was cut back by 9 bases and J by 2 bases. The data were also submitted as part of a second study, on yellow fever vaccine responses in identical twins.

Source material: CD8+ T cells sorted from blood. This receptor was identified in a woman aged 18-29 years in good health. V usage is TRBV5-5 and J usage is TRBJ2-1, with TRBD1 identical over 7 bases. CDR3 amino acids: CATSKGQMTYNEQFF. The CDR3 nucleotides read TGTGCCACCTCCAAGGGACAGATGACCTACAATGAGCAGTTCTTC.